Listed below are T cell receptor beta chains from one sample, sequenced in a study of vaccination and CD4 T cells after COVID-19. Each CDR3 protein is one row after TCRdb ran MiXCR on the PCR reads. In the table there are 20,000 or so distinct CDR3 sequences, 43% of which are singletons. These receptors are not linked to any known antigen. The sequencing sample was made of CD4+ T cells from blood, cultured in vitro. All receptors come from a human donor who had recovered from COVID-19. Both conserved end residues are part of each CDR3. The D gene is left open where the match is weak. Where a row states a size, it is once, few, many or the class of an expanded clone; other rows omit it.

size: few
V: TRBV2
length: 14
D: .
J: TRBJ1-2
CDR3: CASSEWGDYYGYTF
DNA: TGTGCCAGCAGTGAATGGGGGGATTACTATGGCTACACCTTC

size: .
V: TRBV7-3
length: 17
D: TRBD1
J: TRBJ1-5
CDR3: CASSFPGQGISNQPQHF
DNA: TGTGCCAGCAGCTTTCCGGGACAGGGGATTAGCAATCAGCCCCAGCATTTT

size: once
V: TRBV20-1
length: 13
D: .
J: TRBJ1-2
CDR3: CSARDQGLGGYTF
DNA: TGCAGTGCTAGAGATCAGGGCCTGGGTGGCTACACCTTC

size: few
V: TRBV6-2/TRBV6-3
length: 15
D: .
J: TRBJ2-5
CDR3: CASSYSRAGRETQYF
DNA: TGTGCCAGCAGTTACTCCCGGGCAGGGCGGGAGACCCAGTACTTC

size: .
V: TRBV7-9
length: 17
D: .
J: TRBJ1-2
CDR3: CTSSLAPAGSADYGYTF
DNA: TGTACCAGCAGCTTAGCGCCGGCAGGGAGTGCGGACTATGGCTACACCTTC

size: .
V: TRBV20-1
length: 14
D: TRBD2
J: TRBJ2-7
CDR3: CSASRLAMTYEQYF
DNA: TGCAGTGCTAGTAGACTAGCGATGACCTACGAGCAGTACTTC

size: .
V: TRBV10-1
length: 15
D: .
J: TRBJ1-5
CDR3: CASSDAGTSSEPQHF
DNA: TGCGCCAGCAGTGATGCGGGGACCAGTTCGGAGCCCCAGCATTTT

size: .
V: TRBV4-3
length: 15
D: TRBD2
J: TRBJ2-1
CDR3: CASSPGRALNNEQFF
DNA: TGCGCCAGCAGCCCCGGGAGGGCCTTAAACAATGAGCAGTTCTTC

size: .
V: TRBV7-9
length: 14
D: TRBD2
J: TRBJ2-3
CDR3: CASSFGSGADTQYF
DNA: TGTGCCAGCAGCTTCGGTAGCGGGGCAGATACGCAGTATTTT

size: .
V: TRBV21-1
length: 16
D: .
J: TRBJ2-3
CDR3: CASSTIRGRRRDTQYF
DNA: TGTGCCAGCAGCACGATCAGGGGGCGACGGAGGGATACGCAGTATTTT

size: few
V: TRBV11-3
length: 13
D: .
J: TRBJ1-2
CDR3: CASSPSRAEGYTF
DNA: TGTGCCAGCAGCCCAAGCAGGGCGGAGGGCTACACCTTC

size: few
V: TRBV28
length: 16
D: TRBD1
J: TRBJ1-1
CDR3: CASSLPGQGARTEAFF
DNA: TGTGCCAGCAGTTTACCCGGACAGGGGGCGCGAACTGAAGCTTTCTTT

size: .
V: TRBV6-5
length: 17
D: .
J: TRBJ1-6
CDR3: CASSYSGGTSYNSPLHF
DNA: TGTGCCAGCAGTTACTCCGGTGGGACTTCCTATAATTCACCCCTCCACTTT

size: few
V: TRBV7-9
length: 15
D: TRBD1
J: TRBJ2-1
CDR3: CASTGTGLSYNEQFF
DNA: TGTGCCAGCACCGGGACAGGGCTTTCCTACAATGAGCAGTTCTTC

size: .
V: TRBV7-8
length: 15
D: .
J: TRBJ2-5
CDR3: CASSLAAGRGETQYF
DNA: TGTGCCAGCAGCTTAGCGGCGGGGCGGGGAGAGACCCAGTACTTC

size: .
V: TRBV20-1
length: 16
D: TRBD2
J: TRBJ2-1
CDR3: CSARDFGGSGGNEQFF
DNA: TGCAGTGCTAGAGATTTTGGCGGGAGTGGGGGCAATGAGCAGTTCTTC

size: .
V: TRBV19
length: 18
D: TRBD2
J: TRBJ2-5
CDR3: CASSIDYTGTSGRETQYF
DNA: TGTGCCAGTAGTATAGACTATACCGGGACTAGCGGGAGAGAGACCCAGTACTTC

size: .
V: TRBV14
length: 16
D: .
J: TRBJ2-5
CDR3: CASSQASRSRQETQYF
DNA: TGTGCCAGCAGCCAAGCTTCTCGTAGTAGGCAAGAGACCCAGTACTTC

size: .
V: TRBV21-1
length: 20
D: .
J: TRBJ2-1
CDR3: CASTNNRSSGRAHSYNEQFF
DNA: TGTGCCAGCACCAATAATCGGTCTAGCGGGAGGGCCCATTCCTACAATGAGCAGTTCTTC

size: .
V: TRBV5-1
length: 14
D: .
J: TRBJ2-5
CDR3: CASSLDPYQETQYF
DNA: TGCGCCAGCAGCTTGGATCCATACCAAGAGACCCAGTACTTC

size: few
V: TRBV6-2/TRBV6-3
length: 15
D: TRBD1
J: TRBJ2-7
CDR3: CASTRAGGDSYEQYF
DNA: TGTGCCAGCACGAGGGCAGGGGGCGACTCCTACGAGCAGTACTTC

size: few
V: TRBV28
length: 13
D: .
J: TRBJ2-7
CDR3: CASSFTNTYEQYF
DNA: TGTGCCAGCAGTTTTACAAATACCTACGAGCAGTACTTC

size: .
V: TRBV20-1
length: 13
D: TRBD1
J: TRBJ1-5
CDR3: CSAPTGTGQPQHF
DNA: TGCAGTGCTCCGACAGGGACAGGACAGCCCCAGCATTTT

size: once
V: TRBV5-4
length: 15
D: TRBD1
J: TRBJ1-1
CDR3: CASSALGQVSTEAFF
DNA: TGTGCCAGCAGCGCCCTGGGACAGGTTTCCACTGAAGCTTTCTTT

size: .
V: TRBV6-5
length: 14
D: .
J: TRBJ1-6
CDR3: CASSYSFGDSPLHF
DNA: TGTGCCAGCAGTTACTCGTTCGGGGATTCACCCCTCCACTTT

size: .
V: TRBV6-5
length: 18
D: .
J: TRBJ2-2
CDR3: CASSYSTGAGLNTGELFF
DNA: TGTGCCAGCAGTTACTCGACGGGCGCAGGGTTAAACACCGGGGAGCTGTTTTTT

size: .
V: TRBV6-1
length: 14
D: .
J: TRBJ1-1
CDR3: CASRGGKWNTEAFF
DNA: TGTGCCAGCAGAGGGGGAAAATGGAACACTGAAGCTTTCTTT

size: few
V: TRBV6-1
length: 16
D: .
J: TRBJ1-1
CDR3: CASRWDRASGFTEAFF
DNA: TGTGCCAGCAGATGGGACCGGGCCTCTGGTTTCACTGAAGCTTTCTTT

size: .
V: TRBV11-2
length: 15
D: .
J: TRBJ2-1
CDR3: CASSLVGGSYNEQFF
DNA: TGTGCCAGCAGCTTAGTCGGCGGCTCCTACAATGAGCAGTTCTTC

size: .
V: TRBV18
length: 15
D: .
J: TRBJ2-3
CDR3: CASSPMAGITDTQYF
DNA: TGTGCCAGCTCACCAATGGCAGGGATCACAGATACGCAGTATTTT

size: .
V: TRBV5-1
length: 15
D: TRBD1
J: TRBJ2-5
CDR3: CASNQFPDREETQYF
DNA: TGCGCCAGCAACCAGTTCCCGGACAGGGAAGAGACCCAGTACTTC

size: .
V: TRBV19
length: 14
D: TRBD1
J: TRBJ2-7
CDR3: CASSQTGGTYEQYF
DNA: TGTGCCAGTAGTCAGACAGGGGGCACCTACGAGCAGTACTTC

size: once
V: TRBV6-1
length: 15
D: TRBD2
J: TRBJ2-1
CDR3: CASGASGGARREQFF
DNA: TGTGCCAGCGGGGCAAGCGGGGGGGCCCGTCGTGAGCAGTTCTTC

size: .
V: TRBV6-1
length: 16
D: TRBD1
J: TRBJ2-7
CDR3: CASSEALDRGRREQYF
DNA: TGTGCCAGCAGTGAAGCGCTGGACAGGGGGCGCCGGGAGCAGTACTTC

size: .
V: TRBV7-2
length: 14
D: .
J: TRBJ2-1
CDR3: CASSLDLYYNEQFF
DNA: TGTGCCAGCAGCTTAGACCTATATTACAATGAGCAGTTCTTC

size: .
V: TRBV5-1
length: 15
D: .
J: TRBJ2-7
CDR3: CASSTQSPTSYEQYF
DNA: TGCGCCAGCAGCACCCAATCCCCCACCTCCTACGAGCAGTACTTC

size: .
V: TRBV7-9
length: 16
D: .
J: TRBJ2-4
CDR3: CASSLGARGGKNIQYF
DNA: TGTGCCAGCAGCTTAGGGGCCAGGGGGGGAAAAAACATTCAGTACTTC

size: .
V: TRBV19
length: 14
D: .
J: TRBJ1-2
CDR3: CASRRLDSNYGYTF
DNA: TGTGCCAGTAGACGCTTAGACAGTAACTATGGCTACACCTTC

size: .
V: TRBV27
length: 16
D: .
J: TRBJ1-1
CDR3: CASNPRSYGMNTEAFF
DNA: TGTGCCAGCAATCCTCGGTCTTATGGCATGAACACTGAAGCTTTCTTT

size: .
V: TRBV12-3/TRBV12-4
length: 16
D: .
J: TRBJ2-2
CDR3: CASSFQVTSNTGELFF
DNA: TGTGCCAGCAGTTTTCAAGTAACAAGTAACACCGGGGAGCTGTTTTTT

size: .
V: TRBV4-1
length: 14
D: .
J: TRBJ2-2
CDR3: CASSQVGSTGELFF
DNA: TGCGCCAGCAGCCAAGTGGGGTCCACCGGGGAGCTGTTTTTT

size: .
V: TRBV20-1
length: 15
D: TRBD1
J: TRBJ1-2
CDR3: CSAREDDRVPYGYTF
DNA: TGCAGTGCTAGGGAGGATGACAGGGTTCCCTATGGCTACACCTTC

size: .
V: TRBV29-1
length: 13
D: .
J: TRBJ2-3
CDR3: CSVPPGGTDTQYF
DNA: TGCAGCGTACCCCCCGGGGGCACAGATACGCAGTATTTT

size: few
V: TRBV25-1
length: 14
D: TRBD1
J: TRBJ1-1
CDR3: CASSESTGDTEAFF
DNA: TGTGCCAGCAGTGAATCCACAGGGGACACTGAAGCTTTCTTT

size: .
V: TRBV6-4
length: 14
D: .
J: TRBJ1-2
CDR3: CASSDSVRESGYTF
DNA: TGTGCCAGCAGTGACTCGGTCCGGGAGAGTGGCTACACCTTC